The source of this T cell receptor (beta chain) is a study of breast tumors, draining lymph nodes, adjacent tissues. Regarding the study as a whole: Most tumor T cells seemingly derive from lymph node, then expand in tumor. The lymph node origin of tumor T cells was framed as consistent with a hypothesis, not demonstrated. Tumor and nontumor repertoires were significantly more similar in luminal-like than in basal-like breast cancer.

In TCRdb, the multiplex PCR reads were re-called with MiXCR into one record per CDR3 protein. The data contain 26,000 or so distinct CDR3 sequences, approximately 23% of them seen just once; the ten biggest clones take up around an eighth. This clonotype was seen repeatedly, ten times or more. Its antigen is not known. The CDR3 length is 16 residues. V was pared by 0 bases and J by 4 bases, with 5 bases of the junction left unmatched. Germline V CDR1 and CDR2: SGHDT, YYEEEE. The sequence was collected from a female donor with breast cancer. Some clones in this sample may be carry-over from other donors' samples. The chain couples TRBV5-6 to TRBJ2-1, with 9 bases lining up with TRBD2. The specimen was breast tumor tissue. Here the CDR3 DNA reads TGTGCCAGCAGCTTGGGGGCTAGCGGGGTATACAATGAGCAGTTCTTC. It codes for CASSLGASGVYNEQFF.